This TCR beta chain derives from a study of early T cells in non-severe SARS-CoV-2 infection (dated by TCRdb to the early 2020s). A note on the overall study: TCR sequencing used bulk RNA from unsorted whole blood, so alpha and beta chains could not be paired. Study-level results and caveats: Matching against VDJdb was skewed toward anti-spike CD8 responses, likely underestimated virus-specific expansions, and missed private and CD4 specificities.

To prepare the library, 5' RACE was applied. The run used a NextSeq 500. To correct for sequencing error and PCR bias, the TCR library protocol tagged individual cDNA molecules with unique molecular identifiers. Both TCR alpha and beta chains were sequenced, and tight co-correlation was observed between alpha and beta sequence abundances in each sample. As for the authors' bioinformatics: Decombinator V4 was used to perform V gene, J gene and CDR3 annotation of TCR sequences. TCRs were defined as expanded if a significant change between any two time points was detected under a Poisson model with p below 0.0001. TCR abundances were normalised to the total number of TCRs sequenced per sample and expressed as counts per million. MAIT TCRs were defined by TRAV1-2 paired with TRAJ12, TRAJ20 or TRAJ33, and iNKT TCRs by TRAV10 paired with TRAJ18. VDJdb, accessed on 1 November 2021, was searched for TCRs annotated for CMV, EBV and SARS-CoV-2, and TCRs annotated for more than one antigen were excluded. Clones were called with MiXCR by TCRdb after fastp trimmed the public reads at Q25, and only in-frame beta chains were retained. One record per CDR3 amino acid sequence lists the most common genes and DNA. These V and J calls originate from TCRdb's pipeline instead of the authors' own analysis. Here the sample has 25,000 to 35,000 distinct CDR3 sequences; about 5% occur a single time. The ten largest account for 5% to 5.5% of the sample.

Set within a cohort of healthcare workers in London, UK, this nested case-control study involved weekly PCR testing of nasopharyngeal swabs along with blood sampling. Healthcare workers were enrolled in the week of the UK lockdown, from 23 to 31 March 2020, and were followed every week for up to roughly 15 weeks. This clonotype showed up just a few times. Its antigen is currently not known. Base quality data are lacking; no much larger clone is found one base away. For this chain, trimming is 5 bases at the V end and 3 bases at the J end, and the number of junction bases without a gene match is 12. Counted from cysteine to phenylalanine, this CDR3 has 17 amino acids. Only the CDR3 region is kept as DNA, spanning 51 bases read in frame from base 1. The CDR1 and CDR2 encoded by the germline V gene are MNHNS and SASEGT.

Sequenced sample: whole blood. The rearranged chain carries TRBV6-1 and TRBJ2-2; a stretch of 7 junction bases matches TRBD2. This sequence originates from an adult who was a healthcare worker with PCR-confirmed SARS-CoV-2 infection or an uninfected control (not recorded which). The nucleotides are TGTGCCAGCAGTCTAAGCCCTACTAGCGTGGACACCGGGGAGCTGTTTTTT. Translation gives CASSLSPTSVDTGELFF.